This is a list of T cell receptor beta chains from one sample in a study of CD8 T cells in ankylosing spondylitis. MiXCR, applied by TCRdb to the 5' RACE reads, yields one record per CDR3 protein. The profile shows 150,000 to 200,000 distinct CDR3 sequences, 9.5% to 10% of them singletons. Source material: blood, either unsorted or a sorted T cell fraction (not recorded which). The receptors shown here come from a female donor with ankylosing spondylitis or in good health (not recorded which). CDR3s include the opening cysteine and the closing phenylalanine or tryptophan. A D gene is named only where the DNA matches it firmly. Size is stated for part of the rows, as once, few or many counts, or as a class when the clone is expanded.

D gene,J gene,clone size,V gene,CDR3 DNA,CDR3 protein
.,TRBJ1-2,.,TRBV2,TGTGCCAGCAGGCCGTCGGGCAGCACATCTTCTCTCTATGGCTACACCTTC,CASRPSGSTSSLYGYTF
.,TRBJ2-7,.,TRBV27,TGTGCCAGCAGTTTCGGACGGAATTACGAGCAGTACTTC,CASSFGRNYEQYF
.,TRBJ2-7,few,TRBV27,TGTGCCAGCAGTTCTGAGGGAAACTACGAGCAGTACTTC,CASSSEGNYEQYF
TRBD2,TRBJ2-5,.,TRBV20-1,TGCAGTGCTAGTCCAGGACTAGCGGGAGGCGAAGAGACCCAGTACTTC,CSASPGLAGGEETQYF
.,TRBJ1-2,.,TRBV20-1,TGCTGTGCTAGAGATTTCAGGCAAACTACTAACTATGGCTACACCTTC,CCARDFRQTTNYGYTF
.,TRBJ2-1,few,TRBV18,TGTGCCAGCTCACCACCGGCCTCACTGATGGACAATGAGCAGTTCTTC,CASSPPASLMDNEQFF
.,TRBJ1-4,.,TRBV5-5,TGTGCCAGCAGCCTCGAGGCTTTCGCTGAAAAACTGTTTTTT,CASSLEAFAEKLFF
TRBD2,TRBJ2-3,many,TRBV6-5,TGTGCCAGCAGTTCCTTTAGCGGGAGAACAGATACGCAGTATTTT,CASSSFSGRTDTQYF
.,TRBJ1-1,.,TRBV29-1,TGCAGCGTTGGGGGGGAGTTCACTGAAGCTTTCTTT,CSVGGEFTEAFF
TRBD2,TRBJ2-2,few,TRBV27,TGTGCCATCAGATCAAGCGGGAGAACGAACACCGGGGAGCTGTTTTTT,CAIRSSGRTNTGELFF
.,TRBJ1-1,.,TRBV7-6,TGTGCCAGCAGTTCAGACCCCGGGGTCAACACTGAAGCTTTCTTT,CASSSDPGVNTEAFF
.,TRBJ2-1,few,TRBV5-6,TGTGCCAGCAGCTTGGAGCCCCCCAGGGAGCAGTTCTTC,CASSLEPPREQFF